The source of this T cell receptor beta chain is a study of blood T cell repertoires in COVID-19. At the level of the study: Acute-phase and convalescent COVID-19 samples originated in the United States, Italy and Spain. The analysed material was cDNA or gDNA that came from T cells, B-cell-depleted T cells, or PBMCs.

Original analysis: Amplification of reference gene primers provided the estimated nucleated cell counts. Some clones are missing from TCRdb's copy, which holds only in-frame ones; the method was immunoSEQ multiplex PCR. From that table come the V and J calls and clone size; the DNA was used to work out D and trimming. The data contain about 94,000 clones, more than 75% of them singletons. Germline CDR1 and CDR2: LNHDA and SQIVND (reference sequence). Between the trimmed V and J ends, which lost 10 bases and 0 bases, there was a span of 9 bases. CDR3 size: 12 residues. This sequence originates from a woman older than 75 with acute or convalescent COVID-19. Source material: peripheral blood. The chain joins TRBV19 to TRBJ1-2; D not certain. CDR3 in amino acids: CATGEANYGYTF. The CDR3 DNA sequence: TGTGCCACCGGAGAAGCTAACTATGGCTACACCTTC.